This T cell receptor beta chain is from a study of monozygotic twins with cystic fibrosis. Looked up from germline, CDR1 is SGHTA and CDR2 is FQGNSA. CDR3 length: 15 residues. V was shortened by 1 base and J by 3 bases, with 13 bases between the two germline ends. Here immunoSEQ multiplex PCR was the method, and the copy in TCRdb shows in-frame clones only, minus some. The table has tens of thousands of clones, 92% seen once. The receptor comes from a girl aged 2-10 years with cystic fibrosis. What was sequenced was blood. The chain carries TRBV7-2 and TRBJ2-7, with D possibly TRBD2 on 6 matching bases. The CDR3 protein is CASSLGVSGVYEQYF. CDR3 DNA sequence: TGTGCCAGCAGCTTAGGAGTTAGCGGTGTCTACGAGCAGTACTTC.